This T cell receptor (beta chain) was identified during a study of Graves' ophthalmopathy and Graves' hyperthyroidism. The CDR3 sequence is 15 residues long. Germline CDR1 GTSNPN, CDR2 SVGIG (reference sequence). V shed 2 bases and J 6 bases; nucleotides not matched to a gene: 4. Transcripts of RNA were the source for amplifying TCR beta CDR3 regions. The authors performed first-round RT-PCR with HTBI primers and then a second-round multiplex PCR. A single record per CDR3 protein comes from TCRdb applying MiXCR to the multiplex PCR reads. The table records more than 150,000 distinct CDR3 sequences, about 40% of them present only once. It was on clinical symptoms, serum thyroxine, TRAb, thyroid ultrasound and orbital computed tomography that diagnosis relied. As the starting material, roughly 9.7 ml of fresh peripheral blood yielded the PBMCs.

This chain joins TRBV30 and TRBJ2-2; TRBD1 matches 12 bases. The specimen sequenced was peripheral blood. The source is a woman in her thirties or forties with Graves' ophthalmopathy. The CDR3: CAWSIGTGGSGELFF. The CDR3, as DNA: TGTGCCTGGAGTATTGGGACAGGGGGCTCCGGGGAGCTGTTTTTT.